The following is a T cell receptor (beta chain) sequence with its context. This clone was detected many times. The target of this receptor is not known. Within one base of it there is no much larger clone, and no base qualities were kept. The data were obtained in a study of beta chain features in type 1 diabetes (dated 2018 in TCRdb). For context, the study as a whole: No differences in mean age, gender distribution, total cell number or subset yield were found between patients and healthy donors. A total of roughly 99 million sorted cells were examined across all samples, and the number of cells per subset was strongly correlated with RNA yield. In the study, TCRB repertoires of sorted circulating CD4+ T cell subsets from recently diagnosed type 1 diabetes patients were compared with those of matched healthy donors. Whereas all 30 or so donors provided naive and central memory subsets, regulatory and stem cell-like memory subsets were isolated from just 8 patients and roughly 8 healthy donors. Study-wide findings and limitations: Shorter templates might be favored by PCR, yet because patient and control samples were amplified and corrected together, any such skew would affect both groups equally. In all four CD4+ subsets, TCRB CDR3 length was moderately but significantly shorter in type 1 diabetes patients. Fewer insertions and more nucleotide deletions at VDJ recombination sites were observed in patients with type 1 diabetes, implying thymic rearrangement abnormalities. Naive, central memory and regulatory TCRB repertoires appeared to be more alike among patients than among healthy donors. Because cDNA was sequenced instead of genomic DNA, activated cells with high expression could be over-represented, although the groups did not differ in activation or CD3 levels. HLA sub-analyses involved small numbers of individuals, so any influence of HLA type on TCRB rearrangement remained unresolved.

Each donor gave one peripheral blood draw, about 110 mL on average, collected into heparinised tubes. Using a panel that included CD45RO, CCR7, CD25, CD127, CD95 and CD27, naive, central memory, regulatory and stem cell-like memory CD4+ T cells were sorted on a BD FACSAria II. A purity above 95% was achieved for all sorted populations. PBMCs were isolated immediately by Lymphoprep density gradient centrifugation and stained directly without culture. So that batch effects would be minimized, each experiment stained and sorted samples in pairs, pairing one healthy donor with one patient. The entire isolated RNA was reverse transcribed using the High Capacity cDNA Reverse Transcription Kit, and thus expressed TCRB transcripts were sequenced. Deep immunoSEQ sequencing was performed on naive, central memory and regulatory T cell samples, with an average of around 3.5 million total reads per sample. Sorted cells were lysed in RLT buffer, and RNA was extracted using DNase-treated RNeasy Micro or Mini kits according to cell number. To prevent cross-contamination, each cell subset was processed individually, whereas patient and healthy donor samples were processed jointly. TCRB sequences were amplified from cDNA with the immunoSEQ multiplex PCR, producing 87-bp fragments spanning the CDR3 region. Amplicons were sequenced on the Illumina HiSeq platform. In the authors' own workflow: Synthetic template baselines were used to correct PCR bias computationally, reads within Hamming distance 2 were collapsed together, and singletons that could not be merged were discarded. Reads were aligned against IMGT so that V, D and J genes, CDR3 length and insertions or deletions at six rearrangement sites could be assigned. Within each subset, clonotype counts were normalized to sorted cell number, after which true diversity and Gini coefficients were computed with the tcR R package. The overlap coefficient, calculated on TCRB nucleotide sequences, was used to measure repertoire sharing. In its TCRdb copy, this immuneACCESS table keeps in-frame sequences only and misses some clones. Where compared with another copy, unresolved V genes explain less than half of these, and the others have no known cause. V, J and clone size were drawn from that table, and D and trimming were deduced from the DNA. The sample table holds roughly 150,000 clones, of which 11% were seen once. The ten largest clones capture roughly 2% of the sample.

The germline V gene supplies CDR1 MDHEN and CDR2 SYDVKM. The V and J ends are trimmed by 5 bases and 3 bases, leaving 11 bases between them. Spanning cysteine to phenylalanine, the CDR3 consists of 13 amino acids. The sequence is cut down to CDR3 DNA, 39 bases in frame from base 1. The rearrangement joined TRBV28 to TRBJ2-7; a weak D assignment points to TRBD2 (5 bases agree). Sample: central memory CD4+ T cells from blood. The source of this sequence is a man between 18 and 35 years old in good health. The sequenced DNA: TGTGCCAGCAGTCCCCCCGGGGACTACGAGCAGTACTTC. This yields the protein CASSPPGDYEQYF. The CDR3 plus the reference TRBV28 and TRBJ2-7 genes for the other parts give the full variable domain: DVKVTQSSRYLVKRTGEKVFLECVQDMDHENMFWYRQDPGLGLRLIYFSYDVKMKEKGDIPEGYSVSREKKERFSLILESASTNQTSMYLCASSPPGDYEQYFGPGTRLTVT.